The 3 T cell receptor beta chains presented below share a single source sample, sequenced in a study of blood T cell repertoires in COVID-19. Sequencing was performed with immunoSEQ multiplex PCR; in TCRdb, only in-frame clones are kept and a portion is missing. The sample comprises about 340,000 clones, 87% of which are singletons, and under 6.5% rests with the top ten. The sequenced sample consisted of peripheral blood. These receptors came from a woman aged 50 to 65 with COVID-19, enrolled during active disease.

The gene calls are TRBV18 and TRBJ1-2; 8 bases match TRBD1. The germline V gene has CDR1 KGHSH and CDR2 LQKENI. CDR3 length equals 15 residues. The trim removed 3 bases at V and 6 bases at J, leaving 9 bases unmatched. The CDR3 region is CASSPLPRDRNGYTF. The DNA of the CDR3 is TGTGCCAGCTCACCCCTTCCCCGGGACAGGAATGGCTACACCTTC.

The chain uses TRBV4-3 and TRBJ2-1, with 13 bases matching TRBD2. CDR1 LGHNA and CDR2 YSLEER come from the germline V gene. The ends lost 3 bases at V and 8 bases at J; junction bases unmatched: 10. This CDR3 has 17 amino acids. The chain's CDR3 is CASSQEPRTSGSDEQFF. As DNA, the CDR3 is TGCGCCAGCAGCCAGGAACCCAGGACTAGCGGGAGCGATGAGCAGTTCTTC.

V is TRBV14 and J is TRBJ2-3; 7 bases agree with TRBD2. The V and J ends lost 3 bases and 4 bases, in that order; junction bases with no gene match: 4. CDR1 SGHDN and CDR2 FVKESK come from the germline V gene. This CDR3 contains 14 residues. DNA of the CDR3: TGTGCCAGCAGCCATGGGGGAGGGGCAGATACGCAGTATTTT. Translating it yields CASSHGGGADTQYF.